This is a list of T cell receptor beta chains from one sample in a study of cytomegalovirus exposure and HLA in healthy donors. Clones were sequenced by immunoSEQ multiplex PCR, and TCRdb holds only the in-frame ones, with some missing. The table has 120,000 or so clones, about four fifths seen once; the top ten hold 1%. The sequencing input was PBMCs. The receptors were gathered from a human donor in good health. Both conserved end residues are part of each CDR3. D genes are given only for firm matches. Clone size is shown for a subset of rows, as once, few, many or a class of expanded clone.

d_call,j_call,v_call,clone_size,cdr3_aa,cdr3_nt
NA,TRBJ2-7,TRBV6-5,NA,CASSSPAYEQYF,TGTGCCAGCAGTTCCCCAGCCTACGAGCAGTACTTC
NA,TRBJ1-1,TRBV5-1,few,CASSFVNSSPRGTEAFF,TGCGCCAGCAGCTTCGTTAATAGTTCCCCTCGGGGCACTGAAGCTTTCTTT
NA,TRBJ2-5,TRBV12-5,NA,CASGLVGPGQQETQYF,TGTGCTAGTGGTTTGGTAGGGCCAGGACAGCAAGAGACCCAGTACTTC
TRBD1,TRBJ1-3,TRBV9,NA,CASSPSTGSGNTIYF,TGTGCCAGCAGCCCTTCGACAGGGTCTGGAAACACCATATATTTT
NA,TRBJ2-3,TRBV4-1,NA,CASSQEKERSVGDTQYF,TGCGCCAGCAGCCAAGAAAAAGAGCGCTCGGTCGGAGATACGCAGTATTTT
NA,TRBJ2-3,TRBV18,NA,CASSQAPYTDTQYF,TGTGCCAGCTCCCAGGCTCCGTACACAGATACGCAGTATTTT
TRBD1,TRBJ2-1,TRBV9,NA,CASSPRTGVSNEQFF,TGTGCCAGCAGCCCAAGGACAGGGGTGTCCAATGAGCAGTTCTTC
TRBD1,TRBJ1-6,TRBV2,few,CASRPRQGAGSPLHF,TGTGCCAGCAGGCCCAGACAGGGGGCAGGTTCACCCCTCCACTTT
NA,TRBJ2-3,TRBV4-1,NA,CASSQVVPFADTQYF,TGCGCCAGCAGCCAAGTCGTCCCTTTCGCAGATACGCAGTATTTT
NA,TRBJ1-4,TRBV5-4,NA,CASSQKEGGNEKLFF,TGTGCCAGCAGCCAGAAAGAGGGCGGTAATGAAAAACTGTTTTTT
NA,TRBJ2-6,TRBV5-1,NA,CASRLVGGRQTSGANVLTF,TGCGCCAGCAGGCTGGTAGGGGGTCGCCAGACCTCTGGGGCCAACGTCCTGACTTTC
TRBD1,TRBJ1-5,TRBV27,NA,CASSHGTAHGNQPQHF,TGTGCCAGCAGTCACGGGACAGCTCATGGCAATCAGCCCCAGCATTTT
TRBD2,TRBJ2-7,TRBV2,once,CASRGTSGGDTYEQYF,TGTGCCAGCAGGGGTACTAGCGGGGGGGACACCTACGAGCAGTACTTC
NA,TRBJ2-7,TRBV7-8,NA,CASSSRRGGTYEQYF,TGTGCCAGCAGCTCAAGGCGGGGTGGGACCTACGAGCAGTACTTC
NA,TRBJ1-2,TRBV7-8,few,CASSLRGRTYGYTF,TGTGCCAGCAGCTTACGGGGGAGGACCTATGGCTACACCTTC
NA,TRBJ1-4,TRBV9,NA,CASSSQRDRLFF,TGTGCCAGCAGCTCCCAGCGGGATAGGCTGTTTTTT
NA,TRBJ1-1,TRBV7-8,NA,CASSSGGGTEAFF,TGTGCCAGCAGCTCCGGCGGAGGCACTGAAGCTTTCTTT
TRBD1,TRBJ2-5,TRBV7-2,NA,CASSLDGQVQETQYF,TGTGCCAGCAGCTTAGATGGACAGGTACAAGAGACCCAGTACTTC
NA,TRBJ1-4,TRBV6-1,NA,CASTPSTLGEKLFF,TGTGCCAGCACCCCGTCGACTCTTGGGGAAAAACTGTTTTTT
TRBD1,TRBJ1-2,TRBV6-1,NA,CASSPQGPLGYTF,TGTGCCAGCAGTCCACAGGGGCCCCTTGGCTACACCTTC
TRBD2,TRBJ2-7,TRBV6-4,few,CASSEVAGAAYEQYF,TGTGCCAGCAGTGAGGTAGCGGGGGCCGCCTACGAGCAGTACTTC
TRBD1,TRBJ2-7,TRBV13,NA,CASSSDRVGQYEQYF,TGTGCCAGCAGCTCAGACAGGGTTGGACAGTACGAGCAGTACTTC
NA,TRBJ2-3,TRBV19,NA,CASSTGLGIESDTQYF,TGTGCCAGTAGTACGGGATTAGGAATAGAGTCAGATACGCAGTATTTT
TRBD2,TRBJ2-7,TRBV5-1,NA,CASSLTSGGISYEQYF,TGCGCCAGCAGCTTAACTAGCGGGGGTATCTCCTACGAGCAGTACTTC
NA,TRBJ2-1,TRBV28,NA,CASSSQGREQFF,TGTGCCAGCAGTTCCCAGGGCCGTGAGCAGTTCTTC
NA,TRBJ2-3,TRBV7-9,NA,CASSTLYTTDTQYF,TGTGCCAGCAGCACCCTATATACCACAGATACGCAGTATTTT
TRBD2,TRBJ2-1,TRBV7-6,NA,CASSLEAGDEEQFF,TGTGCCAGCAGCTTAGAGGCGGGGGATGAAGAGCAGTTCTTC
TRBD1,TRBJ1-6,TRBV5-1,NA,CASSLGDRGNSPLHF,TGCGCCAGCAGCTTGGGGGACAGAGGTAATTCACCCCTCCACTTT
NA,TRBJ1-3,TRBV4-1,few,CASSQGRRGSLSGNTIYF,TGCGCCAGCAGCCAAGGCAGGAGGGGATCTTTATCTGGAAACACCATATATTTT
NA,TRBJ1-5,TRBV6-6,NA,CASSYSRDFNQPQHF,TGTGCCAGCAGTTACTCGCGGGACTTCAATCAGCCCCAGCATTTT
NA,TRBJ2-5,TRBV7-2,NA,CASSLASGLETQYF,TGTGCCAGCAGCTTAGCTTCGGGTTTAGAGACCCAGTACTTC
NA,TRBJ1-1,TRBV19,NA,CASSISGIAHTEAFF,TGTGCCAGTAGTATATCGGGGATAGCACACACTGAAGCTTTCTTT
NA,TRBJ1-2,TRBV7-9,NA,CASSLAQGYGYTF,TGTGCCAGCAGCTTAGCCCAGGGCTATGGCTACACCTTC
TRBD1,TRBJ1-1,TRBV29-1,few,CSCQEGTVNTEAFF,TGCAGCTGTCAGGAAGGGACAGTGAACACTGAAGCTTTCTTT
NA,TRBJ2-1,TRBV2,NA,CASGFRGEDNEQFF,TGTGCCAGCGGGTTCAGGGGGGAGGACAATGAGCAGTTCTTC
NA,TRBJ1-1,TRBV6-6,NA,CASSYFRTWNTEAFF,TGTGCCAGCAGTTACTTTAGGACATGGAACACTGAAGCTTTCTTT
TRBD1,TRBJ1-6,TRBV19,NA,CASSITPDRGSSPLHF,TGTGCCAGTAGTATAACCCCGGACAGGGGTAGTTCACCCCTCCACTTT
NA,TRBJ1-2,TRBV6-5,once,CAISESREGGYTF,TGTGCCATCAGTGAGAGCAGGGAGGGTGGCTACACCTTC
NA,TRBJ1-3,TRBV7-9,NA,CASTRGDGNTIYF,TGTGCCAGCACCAGGGGAGATGGAAACACCATATATTTT
TRBD1,TRBJ1-6,TRBV5-1,NA,CASERGRNSPLHF,TGCGCCAGCGAGAGGGGGCGCAATTCACCCCTCCACTTT
NA,TRBJ1-2,TRBV7-6,once,CASSPGAGRFNYGYTF,TGTGCCAGCAGCCCTGGGGCAGGCCGTTTTAACTATGGCTACACCTTC
NA,TRBJ1-2,TRBV5-4,NA,CASSLEADRSYGYTF,TGTGCCAGCAGCTTGGAAGCGGACAGAAGCTATGGCTACACCTTC
TRBD1,TRBJ2-2,TRBV18,once,CASSKGTGSGELFF,TGTGCCAGCTCCAAGGGGACAGGATCCGGGGAGCTGTTTTTT
NA,TRBJ2-7,TRBV5-1,once,CASSLEPGDSEQYF,TGCGCCAGCAGCCTAGAACCCGGGGACTCCGAGCAGTACTTC
NA,TRBJ1-3,TRBV9,NA,CASSVDVRGENTIYF,TGTGCCAGCAGCGTAGATGTCAGGGGCGAAAACACCATATATTTT
TRBD2,TRBJ2-1,TRBV10-3,NA,CAITDSGRSSYNEQFF,TGTGCCATCACTGATAGCGGGAGGAGCTCCTACAATGAGCAGTTCTTC